This T cell receptor (beta chain) was found in a study of T cell changes during pregnancy in multiple sclerosis. Trimming removed 0 bases from V and 9 bases from J, with 14 bases in between. The CDR3 totals 14 residues. The germline V gene encodes CDR1 MNHNS and CDR2 SASEGT. Clones were sequenced by immunoSEQ multiplex PCR, and TCRdb holds only the in-frame ones, with some missing. This sample yields roughly 49,000 clones, of which approximately 91% are seen a single time; approximately 0.29% belongs to the top ten. This receptor was identified in a female donor with multiple sclerosis, enrolled in a pregnancy study. The chain uses TRBV6-1 and TRBJ2-5; D might be TRBD2 (6 bases). Sequenced material: CD4+ T cells from peripheral blood mononuclear cells, taken in the second trimester of pregnancy. The CDR3 reads CASSEASLRGAQYF. The CDR3 DNA is TGTGCCAGCAGTGAAGCCTCACTACGCGGGGCCCAGTACTTC.